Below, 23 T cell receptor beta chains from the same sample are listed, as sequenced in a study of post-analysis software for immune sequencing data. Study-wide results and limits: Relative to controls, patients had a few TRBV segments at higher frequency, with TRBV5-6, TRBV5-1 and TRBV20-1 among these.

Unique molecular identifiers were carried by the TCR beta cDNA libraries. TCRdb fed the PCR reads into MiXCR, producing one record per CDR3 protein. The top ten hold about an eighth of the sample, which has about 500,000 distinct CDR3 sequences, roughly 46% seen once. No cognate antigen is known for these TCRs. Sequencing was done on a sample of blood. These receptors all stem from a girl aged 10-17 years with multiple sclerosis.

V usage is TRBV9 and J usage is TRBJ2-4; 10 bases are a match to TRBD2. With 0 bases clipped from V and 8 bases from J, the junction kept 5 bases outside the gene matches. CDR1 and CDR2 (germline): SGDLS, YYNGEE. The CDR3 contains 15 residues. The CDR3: CASSVGSGGGYIQYF. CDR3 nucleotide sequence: TGTGCCAGCAGCGTAGGAAGCGGGGGGGGTTACATTCAGTACTTC.

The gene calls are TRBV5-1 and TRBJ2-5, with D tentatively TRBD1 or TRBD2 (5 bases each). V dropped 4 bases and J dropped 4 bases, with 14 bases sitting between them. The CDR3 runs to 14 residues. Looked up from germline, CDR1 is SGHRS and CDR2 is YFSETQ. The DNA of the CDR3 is TGCGCCAGCAGCCCCGAGAGTGGGGGAGAGACCCAGTACTTC. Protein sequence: CASSPESGGETQYF.

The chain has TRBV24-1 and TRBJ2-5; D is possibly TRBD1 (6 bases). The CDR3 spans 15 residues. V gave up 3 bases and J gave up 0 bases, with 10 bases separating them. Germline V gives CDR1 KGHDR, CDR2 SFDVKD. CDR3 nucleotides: TGTGCCACCAGTGATGTACAGGGAAACCAAGAGACCCAGTACTTC. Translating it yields CATSDVQGNQETQYF.

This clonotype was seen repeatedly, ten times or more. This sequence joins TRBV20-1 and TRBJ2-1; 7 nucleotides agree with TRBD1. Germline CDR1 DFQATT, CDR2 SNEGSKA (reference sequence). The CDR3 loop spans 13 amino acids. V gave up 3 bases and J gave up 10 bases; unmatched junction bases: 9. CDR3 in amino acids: CSASGTGAWEQFF. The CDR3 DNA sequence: TGCAGTGCTAGTGGTACAGGGGCGTGGGAGCAGTTCTTC.

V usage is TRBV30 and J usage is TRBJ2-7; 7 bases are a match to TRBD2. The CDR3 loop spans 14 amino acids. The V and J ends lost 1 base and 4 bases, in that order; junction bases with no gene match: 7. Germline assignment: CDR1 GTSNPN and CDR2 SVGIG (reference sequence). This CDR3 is CAWSGSGGSYEQYF. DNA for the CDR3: TGTGCCTGGAGTGGATCTGGCGGGAGTTACGAGCAGTACTTC.

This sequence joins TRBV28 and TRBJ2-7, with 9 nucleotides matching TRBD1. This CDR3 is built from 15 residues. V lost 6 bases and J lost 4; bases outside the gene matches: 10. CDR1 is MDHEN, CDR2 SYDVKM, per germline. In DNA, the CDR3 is TGTGCCAGCAGCCCTATAGGGACAGGGTATTACGAGCAGTACTTC. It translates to CASSPIGTGYYEQYF.

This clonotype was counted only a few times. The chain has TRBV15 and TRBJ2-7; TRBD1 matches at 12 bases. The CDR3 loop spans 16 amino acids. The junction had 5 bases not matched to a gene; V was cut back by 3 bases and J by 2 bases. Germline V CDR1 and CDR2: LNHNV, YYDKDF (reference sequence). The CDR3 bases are TGTGCCACCAGCAGCGGGACAGGGGGCCGACCCTACGAGCAGTACTTC. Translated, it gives CATSSGTGGRPYEQYF.

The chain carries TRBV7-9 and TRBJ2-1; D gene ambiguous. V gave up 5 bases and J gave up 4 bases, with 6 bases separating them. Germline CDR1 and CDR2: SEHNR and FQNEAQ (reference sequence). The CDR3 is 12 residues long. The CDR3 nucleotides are TGTGCCAGCAGCGTGAAGTACAATGAGCAGTTCTTC. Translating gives CASSVKYNEQFF.

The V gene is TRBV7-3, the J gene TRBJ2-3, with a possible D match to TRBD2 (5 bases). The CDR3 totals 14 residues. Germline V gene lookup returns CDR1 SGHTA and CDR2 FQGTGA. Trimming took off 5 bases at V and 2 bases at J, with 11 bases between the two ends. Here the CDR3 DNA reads TGTGCCAGCAGCGACGGGATACACACAGATACGCAGTATTTT. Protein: CASSDGIHTDTQYF.

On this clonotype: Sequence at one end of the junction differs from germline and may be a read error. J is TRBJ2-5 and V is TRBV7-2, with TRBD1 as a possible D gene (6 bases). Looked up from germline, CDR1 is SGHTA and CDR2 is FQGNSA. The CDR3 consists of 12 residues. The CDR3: CANSLGGETQYF. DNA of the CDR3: TGTGCCAACAGCTTAGGGGGAGAGACCCAGTACTTC. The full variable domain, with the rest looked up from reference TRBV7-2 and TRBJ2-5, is GAGVSQSPSNKVTEKGKDVELRCDPISGHTALYWYRQSLGQGLEFLIYFQGNSAPDKSGLPSDRFSAERTGGSVSTLTIQRTQQEDSAVYLCANSLGGETQYFGPGTRLLVL.

The CDR3 loop reads CASSAAGRAAQETQYF. CDR3 nucleotide sequence: TGTGCCAGCAGCGCTGCAGGCCGAGCAGCCCAAGAGACCCAGTACTTC. The V gene is TRBV9, the J gene TRBJ2-5, with D uncertain. The CDR3 length is 16 residues. The germline V gene has CDR1 SGDLS and CDR2 YYNGEE. Trimming cost V 3 bases and J 1 base, with 16 bases left between them.

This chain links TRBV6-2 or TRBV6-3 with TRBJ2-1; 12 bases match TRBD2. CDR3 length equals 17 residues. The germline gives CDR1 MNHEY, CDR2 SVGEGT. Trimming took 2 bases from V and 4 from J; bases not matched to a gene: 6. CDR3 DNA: TGTGCCAGCAGTTACGGGGCTAGCGGGAGGGCTTACAATGAGCAGTTCTTC. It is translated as CASSYGASGRAYNEQFF.

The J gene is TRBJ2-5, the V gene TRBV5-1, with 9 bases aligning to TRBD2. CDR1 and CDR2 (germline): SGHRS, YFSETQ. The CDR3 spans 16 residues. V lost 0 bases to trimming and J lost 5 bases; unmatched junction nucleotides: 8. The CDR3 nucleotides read TGCGCCAGCAGCTTGGGGCCAGCGGGAGGTGGTGAGACCCAGTACTTC. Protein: CASSLGPAGGGETQYF.

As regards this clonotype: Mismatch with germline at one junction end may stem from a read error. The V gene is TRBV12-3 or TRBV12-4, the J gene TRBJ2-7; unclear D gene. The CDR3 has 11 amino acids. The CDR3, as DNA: TGTGCCGGCAGACCCGACTACGAGCAGTACTTC. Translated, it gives CAGRPDYEQYF.

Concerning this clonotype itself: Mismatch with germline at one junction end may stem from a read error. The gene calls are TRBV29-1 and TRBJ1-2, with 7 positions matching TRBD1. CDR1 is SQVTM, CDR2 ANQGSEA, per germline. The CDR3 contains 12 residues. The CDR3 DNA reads TGCAGCGTAGAAGGGACAGACTATGGCTACACCTTC. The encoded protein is CSVEGTDYGYTF.

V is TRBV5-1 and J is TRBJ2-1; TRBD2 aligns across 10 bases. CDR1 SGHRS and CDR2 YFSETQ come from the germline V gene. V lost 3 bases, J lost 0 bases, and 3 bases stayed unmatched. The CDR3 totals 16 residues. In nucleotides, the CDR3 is TGCGCCAGCAGCTCACTAGCGGGGAGCTCCTACAATGAGCAGTTCTTC. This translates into CASSSLAGSSYNEQFF.

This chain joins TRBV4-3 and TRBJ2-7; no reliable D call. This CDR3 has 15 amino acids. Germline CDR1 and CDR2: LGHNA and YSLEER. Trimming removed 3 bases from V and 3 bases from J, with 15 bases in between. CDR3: CASSHDASILYEQYF. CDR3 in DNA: TGCGCCAGCAGCCACGACGCGAGTATACTCTACGAGCAGTACTTC.

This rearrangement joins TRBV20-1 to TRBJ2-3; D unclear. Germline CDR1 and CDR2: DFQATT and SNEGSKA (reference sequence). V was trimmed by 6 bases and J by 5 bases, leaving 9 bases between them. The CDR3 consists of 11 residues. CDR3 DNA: TGCAGTGCGATTCTCGGAGATACGCAGTATTTT. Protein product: CSAILGDTQYF.

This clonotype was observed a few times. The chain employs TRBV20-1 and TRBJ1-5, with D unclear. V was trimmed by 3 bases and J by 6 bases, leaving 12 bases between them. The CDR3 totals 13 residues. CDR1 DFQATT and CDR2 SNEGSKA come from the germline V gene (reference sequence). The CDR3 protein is CSASRTLRQPQHF. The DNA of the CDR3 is TGCAGTGCTAGCCGTACCCTCCGTCAGCCCCAGCATTTT.

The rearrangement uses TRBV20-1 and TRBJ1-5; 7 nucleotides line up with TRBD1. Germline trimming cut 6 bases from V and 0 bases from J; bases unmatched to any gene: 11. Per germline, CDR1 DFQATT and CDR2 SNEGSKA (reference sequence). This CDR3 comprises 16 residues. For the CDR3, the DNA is TGCAGTGCCGCCCGGCGGGACAGAAGTAGCAATCAGCCCCAGCATTTT. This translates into CSAARRDRSSNQPQHF.

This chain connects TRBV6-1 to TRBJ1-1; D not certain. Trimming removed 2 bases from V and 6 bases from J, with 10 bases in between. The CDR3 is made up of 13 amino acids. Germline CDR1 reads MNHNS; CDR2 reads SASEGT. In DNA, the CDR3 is TGTGCCAGCAGTGAAACGGGAGGTCCTGAAGCTTTCTTT. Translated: CASSETGGPEAFF.

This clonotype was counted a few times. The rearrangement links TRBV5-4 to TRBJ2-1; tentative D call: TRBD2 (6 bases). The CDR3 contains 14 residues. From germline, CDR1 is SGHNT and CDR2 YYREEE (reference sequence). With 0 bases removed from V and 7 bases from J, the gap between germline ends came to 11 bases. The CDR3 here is CASSLEAGPNEQFF. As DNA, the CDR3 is TGTGCCAGCAGCTTGGAGGCGGGACCTAATGAGCAGTTCTTC.

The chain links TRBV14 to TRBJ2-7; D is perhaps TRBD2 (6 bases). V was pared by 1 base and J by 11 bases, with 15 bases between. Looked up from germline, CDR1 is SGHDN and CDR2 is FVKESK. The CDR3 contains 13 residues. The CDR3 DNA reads TGTGCCAGCAGCCAAGCCCGGGGGAGTAGCGAGTACTTC. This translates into CASSQARGSSEYF.